This TCR beta chain was documented in a study of blood T cell repertoires in COVID-19. Study at large: Samples of COVID-19 (acute and convalescent) were obtained from the United States, Italy and Spain. In each case, the material was cDNA or gDNA derived from T cells, B-cell-depleted T cells, or PBMCs.

This CDR3 is built from 14 residues. Per the germline V gene, CDR1 is SGHRS and CDR2 is YFSETQ. V was trimmed by 0 bases and J by 6 bases, leaving 10 bases between them. Per the original data handling: Reference gene primers were amplified, and this amplification served to estimate nucleated cell counts. Assay: immunoSEQ multiplex PCR; the TCRdb copy retains only in-frame clones and omits some. For V, J and clone size, that table is used; D and trimming come from the DNA. The sample includes approximately 260,000 clones, approximately 90% of them seen just once. Everyone who took part was roughly 18 to 95 years old, and they came from about two dozen US areas.

This sequence was found in a woman aged 25 to 45 with acute COVID-19. The chain joins TRBV5-1 to TRBJ2-1, with D possibly being TRBD2 (5 bases). The sequenced sample was PBMCs or T cells enriched from blood (not recorded which). The CDR3 loop is CASSLEPSFNEQFF. The CDR3, as DNA: TGCGCCAGCAGCTTGGAGCCTAGCTTCAATGAGCAGTTCTTC.